The clone carrying this T cell receptor beta chain was counted once. The target antigen is unknown. This may come from a read error, since a much larger clone is one base off. Per germline, CDR1 SGHKS and CDR2 YYEKEE (reference sequence). Trimming removed 6 bases from V and 3 bases from J; junction bases left unmatched: 12. The CDR3 extends over 16 amino acids. The library came from three nested PCR rounds adapted from ARM-PCR protocols. TCRdb reanalysed the multiplex PCR reads using MiXCR and keeps one entry per CDR3 protein. The table shows about 200,000 distinct CDR3 sequences, with 70% to 75% occurring only once. These data originate in a study of tumor and adjacent non-tumor tissue in lung cancer. Study context: Histology: about a dozen adenocarcinoma, 2 squamous cell carcinoma, 1 small cell lung cancer. The patients, some ten men and a few women, were roughly 31 to 85 with stage I to III disease. Each sample yielded approximately 4 million productive TCRbeta reads on average. Study-level findings and limits: Tumor tissue had significantly higher TCR diversity than normal lung.

RNA was extracted from bulk tissue without any cell sorting. The sample comprised lung tumor tissue. The chain uses TRBV5-5 and TRBJ2-5, with 9 bases fitting TRBD1. The receptor's source is a man aged 55 to 69 with non-small cell lung cancer. In DNA form, the CDR3 reads TGTGCCAGCACCTGGGAACCCGGGACAGGGAAAGAGACCCAGTACTTC. Its translation: CASTWEPGTGKETQYF.